This is a list of T cell receptor beta chains from one sample in a study of blood T cell repertoires in COVID-19. Here immunoSEQ multiplex PCR was the method, and the copy in TCRdb shows in-frame clones only, minus some. The data show fewer than 200,000 clones, with around three quarters seen just once and approximately 6.2% held by the top ten. The sample comprised peripheral blood. Receptors were obtained from an older man with active or convalescent COVID-19. CDR3s include the opening cysteine and the closing phenylalanine or tryptophan. D genes are given only for firm matches. Only some rows state a clone size, as once, few, many or a class for expanded clones.

>TRBJ2-7|TRBV11-2|once|.
CASSLRVGLPSSYEQYF
TGTGCCAGCAGCTTACGCGTGGGACTCCCTAGCTCCTACGAGCAGTACTTC
>TRBJ2-7|TRBV7-9|.|TRBD1
CASSLEGTGRYEQYF
TGTGCCAGCAGCTTAGAGGGGACAGGGCGCTACGAGCAGTACTTC
>TRBJ1-1|TRBV18|.|.
CASSESMNTEAFF
TGTGCCAGCTCAGAGAGTATGAACACTGAAGCTTTCTTT
>TRBJ2-1|TRBV4-2|.|TRBD2
CASSQATGTSGGDEQFF
TGTGCCAGCAGCCAAGCCACCGGGACTAGCGGGGGGGATGAGCAGTTCTTC
>TRBJ2-7|TRBV5-1|.|TRBD1
CASSPQTGAAYEQYF
TGCGCCAGCAGCCCCCAGACAGGGGCGGCCTACGAGCAGTACTTC
>TRBJ1-6|TRBV5-6|few|.
CASSMYYNSPLHF
TGTGCCAGCAGCATGTACTATAATTCACCCCTCCACTTT
>TRBJ2-1|TRBV4-2|.|TRBD2
CASSQVAGGSNEQFF
TGTGCCAGCAGCCAAGTAGCGGGAGGGAGCAATGAGCAGTTCTTC
>TRBJ1-1|TRBV29-1|.|TRBD1
CSAVGQGGTEAFF
TGCAGCGCCGTGGGACAGGGAGGAACTGAAGCTTTCTTT
>TRBJ1-1|TRBV18|.|TRBD1
CASSPGVQGNFEAFF
TGTGCCAGCTCACCAGGGGTACAGGGGAATTTCGAAGCTTTCTTT
>TRBJ1-2|TRBV12-3/TRBV12-4|once|.
CASRQGLKGYTF
TGTGCCAGCAGACAGGGCTTAAAGGGCTACACCTTC
>TRBJ1-6|TRBV7-9|once|TRBD1
CASSLIQGWSPLHF
TGTGCCAGCAGCTTAATACAGGGGTGGTCACCCCTCCACTTT
>TRBJ1-5|TRBV18|.|TRBD1
CATTGTGDQPQHF
TGTGCCACCACCGGGACAGGGGACCAGCCCCAGCATTTT
>TRBJ1-1|TRBV7-2|.|.
CASCLHMNTEAFF
TGTGCCAGCTGTTTACACATGAACACTGAAGCTTTCTTT
>TRBJ1-1|TRBV6-5|.|.
CASSQRTSPTEAFF
TGTGCCAGCAGTCAAAGAACTTCGCCCACTGAAGCTTTCTTT
>TRBJ2-5|TRBV19|.|TRBD1
CASSRQGARETQYF
TGTGCCAGTAGTCGGCAGGGGGCGAGGGAGACCCAGTACTTC
>TRBJ2-7|TRBV14|.|.
CASSPEQGFYEQYF
TGTGCCAGCAGCCCCGAACAGGGTTTCTACGAGCAGTACTTC
>TRBJ1-4|TRBV19|once|TRBD1
CASREGQGEVKLFF
TGTGCCTCCCGTGAAGGACAGGGTGAAGTAAAACTGTTTTTT
>TRBJ2-7|TRBV3-1/TRBV3-2|.|.
CASSRGQNYEQYF
TGTGCCAGCAGTCGCGGACAAAACTACGAGCAGTACTTC
>TRBJ2-2|TRBV10-3|.|TRBD2
CAIRGLADTGELFF
TGTGCCATCAGGGGACTAGCGGATACCGGGGAGCTGTTTTTT
>TRBJ2-1|TRBV5-4|.|TRBD2
CASSLGLPGTSGNNEQFF
TGTGCCAGCAGCTTAGGCTTACCCGGGACTAGCGGAAACAATGAGCAGTTCTTC
>TRBJ1-3|TRBV28|.|.
CASSPLETGGNTIYF
TGTGCCAGCAGTCCCCTCGAGACAGGCGGAAACACCATATATTTT
>TRBJ1-1|TRBV25-1|.|.
CASALGAGYLNTEAFF
TGTGCCAGCGCCTTAGGGGCAGGTTACCTGAACACTGAAGCTTTCTTT
>TRBJ2-5|TRBV19|.|TRBD1
CASSLQGGGETQYF
TGTGCCAGTAGCCTACAGGGGGGAGGAGAGACCCAGTACTTC
>TRBJ2-2|TRBV12-5|.|TRBD2
CASGPRTSGGPWNTGELFF
TGTGCTAGTGGTCCCCGGACTAGCGGGGGGCCGTGGAACACCGGGGAGCTGTTTTTT
>TRBJ2-2|TRBV2|once|TRBD2
CASKRGRTVNTGELFF
TGTGCCAGCAAGCGGGGGCGGACGGTGAACACCGGGGAGCTGTTTTTT
>TRBJ2-2|TRBV5-4|.|.
CASSLGQVRTGELFF
TGTGCCAGCAGCTTGGGTCAGGTCAGGACCGGGGAGCTGTTTTTT
>TRBJ2-2|TRBV2|.|TRBD2
CATREEGFTGELFF
TGTGCCACCCGGGAGGAGGGGTTCACCGGGGAGCTGTTTTTT
>TRBJ2-5|TRBV4-3|.|.
CASSQTSYRGQETQYF
TGCGCCAGCAGCCAAACCTCTTACCGAGGCCAAGAGACCCAGTACTTC
>TRBJ2-1|TRBV6-5|.|TRBD2
CASRTSGVYNEQFF
TGTGCCAGCAGGACTAGCGGTGTTTACAATGAGCAGTTCTTC
>TRBJ1-1|TRBV29-1|.|.
CSPVRGNTEAFF
TGCAGCCCCGTTAGGGGGAATACTGAAGCTTTCTTT
>TRBJ1-1|TRBV29-1|.|.
CSVRRTEAFF
TGCAGCGTTCGGAGGACTGAAGCTTTCTTT
>TRBJ1-5|TRBV12-5|.|.
CASGLVLGQINQPQHF
TGTGCTAGTGGTTTGGTATTGGGACAAATTAATCAGCCCCAGCATTTT
>TRBJ2-3|TRBV5-4|.|.
CASSRDTGADTQYF
TGTGCCAGCAGTCGGGACACGGGCGCAGATACGCAGTATTTT